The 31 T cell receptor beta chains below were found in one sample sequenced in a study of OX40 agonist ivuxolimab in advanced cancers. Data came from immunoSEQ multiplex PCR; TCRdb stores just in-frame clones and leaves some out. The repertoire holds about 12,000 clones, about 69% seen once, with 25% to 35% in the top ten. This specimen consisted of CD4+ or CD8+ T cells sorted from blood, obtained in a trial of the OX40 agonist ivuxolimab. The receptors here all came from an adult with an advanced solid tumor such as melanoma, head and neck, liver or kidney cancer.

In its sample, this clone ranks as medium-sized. The CDR3 sequence is CASSQDPGAYEQYF. In nucleotides, the CDR3 is TGCGCCAGCAGCCAAGATCCAGGGGCCTACGAGCAGTACTTC. The chain recombines TRBV4-1 with TRBJ2-7; D is possibly TRBD1 (6 bases). Germline V gives CDR1 MGHRA, CDR2 YSYEKL. V was cut by 0 bases and J by 2 bases, with 8 bases left in between. The CDR3 runs to 14 residues.

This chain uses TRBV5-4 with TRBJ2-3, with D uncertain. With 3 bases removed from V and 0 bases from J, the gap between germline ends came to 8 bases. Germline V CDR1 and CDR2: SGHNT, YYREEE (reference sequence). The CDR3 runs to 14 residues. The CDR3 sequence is CASSWADSTDTQYF. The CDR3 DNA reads TGTGCCAGCAGCTGGGCGGATAGCACAGATACGCAGTATTTT.

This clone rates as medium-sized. The CDR3 region is CASRDGQGMNTEAFF. CDR3 DNA sequence: TGTGCCAGCAGGGACGGACAGGGAATGAACACTGAAGCTTTCTTT. V gene TRBV7-9 combines with J gene TRBJ1-1; 8 bases are a match to TRBD1. CDR1 is SEHNR and CDR2 is FQNEAQ in the germline V gene (reference sequence). The CDR3 covers 15 residues. Unmatched junction bases numbered 6, after V lost 6 bases and J lost 0 bases.

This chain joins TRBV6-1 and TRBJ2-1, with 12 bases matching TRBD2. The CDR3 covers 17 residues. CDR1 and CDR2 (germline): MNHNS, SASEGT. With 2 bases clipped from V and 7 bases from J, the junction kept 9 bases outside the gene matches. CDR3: CASSERLAGGPGNEQFF. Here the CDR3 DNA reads TGTGCCAGCAGTGAACGGCTAGCGGGAGGGCCAGGTAATGAGCAGTTCTTC.

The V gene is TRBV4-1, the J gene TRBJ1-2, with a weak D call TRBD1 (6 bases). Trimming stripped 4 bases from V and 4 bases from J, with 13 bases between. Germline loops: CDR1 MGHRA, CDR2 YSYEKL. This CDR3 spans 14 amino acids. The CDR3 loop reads CASSRQTGFYGYTF. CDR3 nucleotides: TGCGCCAGCAGCCGGCAAACAGGGTTCTATGGCTACACCTTC.

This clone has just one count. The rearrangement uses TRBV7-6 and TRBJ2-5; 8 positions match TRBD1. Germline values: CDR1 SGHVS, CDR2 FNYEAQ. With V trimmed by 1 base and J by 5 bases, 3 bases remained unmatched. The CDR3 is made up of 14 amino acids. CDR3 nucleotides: TGTGCCAGCAGCTTAGACAGGGGGAGGGAGACCCAGTACTTC. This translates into CASSLDRGRETQYF.

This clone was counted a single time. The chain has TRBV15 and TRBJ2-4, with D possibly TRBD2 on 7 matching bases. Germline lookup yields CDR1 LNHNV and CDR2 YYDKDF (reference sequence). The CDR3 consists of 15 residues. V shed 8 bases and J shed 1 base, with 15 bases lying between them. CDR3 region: CATSGASGAKNIQYF. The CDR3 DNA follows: TGTGCCACCTCGGGGGCTAGCGGTGCCAAAAACATTCAGTACTTC.

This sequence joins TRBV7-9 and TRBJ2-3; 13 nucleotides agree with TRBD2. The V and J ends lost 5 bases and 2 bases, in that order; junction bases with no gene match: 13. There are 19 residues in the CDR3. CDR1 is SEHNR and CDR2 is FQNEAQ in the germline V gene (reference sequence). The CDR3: CASSGQLAGGPWATDTQYF. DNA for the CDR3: TGTGCCAGCAGCGGTCAACTAGCGGGAGGGCCATGGGCCACAGATACGCAGTATTTT.

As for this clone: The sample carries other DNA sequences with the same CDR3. The CDR3 bases are TGTGCCAGCAGCCCTTGGGACAGCCAAGAGACCCAGTACTTC. Translated: CASSPWDSQETQYF. The rearrangement links TRBV7-9 to TRBJ2-5, with 7 positions matching TRBD1. Germline loops: CDR1 SEHNR, CDR2 FQNEAQ (reference sequence). V dropped 5 bases and J dropped 1; count of bases not matched to a gene: 4. CDR3 length: 14 amino acids.

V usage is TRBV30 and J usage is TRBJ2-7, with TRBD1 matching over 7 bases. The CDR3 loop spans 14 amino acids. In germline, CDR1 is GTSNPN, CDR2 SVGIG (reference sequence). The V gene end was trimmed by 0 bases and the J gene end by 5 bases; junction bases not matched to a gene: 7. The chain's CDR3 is CAWSVLRGLDEQYF. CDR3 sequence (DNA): TGTGCCTGGAGTGTACTGAGGGGGCTGGACGAGCAGTACTTC.

The CDR3 is CASSPSFGDSHNSPLHF. As DNA, the CDR3 is TGTGCCAGCAGTCCCTCCTTCGGTGACAGCCATAATTCACCCCTCCACTTT. This sequence joins TRBV27 and TRBJ1-6; perhaps TRBD1 as D (5 bases). The V end lost 5 bases, the J end lost 5 bases, and 19 bases lay between the germline ends. Germline lookup yields CDR1 MNHEY and CDR2 SMNVEV (reference sequence). CDR3 length: 17 residues.

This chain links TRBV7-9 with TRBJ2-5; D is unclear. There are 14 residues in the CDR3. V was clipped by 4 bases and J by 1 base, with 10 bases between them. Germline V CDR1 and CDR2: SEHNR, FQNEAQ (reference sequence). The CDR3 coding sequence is TGTGCCAGCAGCTCAGAAGGCAGCCAAGAGACCCAGTACTTC. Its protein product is CASSSEGSQETQYF.

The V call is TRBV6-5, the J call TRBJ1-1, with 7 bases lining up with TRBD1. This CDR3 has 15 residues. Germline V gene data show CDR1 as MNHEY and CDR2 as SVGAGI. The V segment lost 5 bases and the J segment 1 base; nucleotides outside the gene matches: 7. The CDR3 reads CASSHRGARNTEAFF. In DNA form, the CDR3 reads TGTGCCAGCAGTCACAGGGGCGCAAGGAACACTGAAGCTTTCTTT.

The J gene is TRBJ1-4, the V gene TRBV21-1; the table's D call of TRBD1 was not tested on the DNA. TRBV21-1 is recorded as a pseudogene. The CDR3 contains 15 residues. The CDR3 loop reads CASSKAGQAVEKLFF. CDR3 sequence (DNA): TGTGCCAGCAGCAAGGCGGGACAGGCTGTTGAAAAACTGTTTTTT.

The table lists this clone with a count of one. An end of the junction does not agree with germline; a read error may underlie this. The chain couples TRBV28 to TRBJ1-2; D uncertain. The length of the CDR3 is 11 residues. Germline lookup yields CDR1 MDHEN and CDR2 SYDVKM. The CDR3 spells CASSLEAVMVF. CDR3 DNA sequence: TGTGCCAGCAGTTTAGAGGCAGTAATGGTATTC.

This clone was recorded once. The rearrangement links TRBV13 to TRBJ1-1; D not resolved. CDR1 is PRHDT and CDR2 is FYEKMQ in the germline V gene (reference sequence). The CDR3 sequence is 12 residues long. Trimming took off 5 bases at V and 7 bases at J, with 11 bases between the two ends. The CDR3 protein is CASSVDQFEAFF. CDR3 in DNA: TGTGCCAGCAGCGTGGATCAGTTTGAAGCTTTCTTT.

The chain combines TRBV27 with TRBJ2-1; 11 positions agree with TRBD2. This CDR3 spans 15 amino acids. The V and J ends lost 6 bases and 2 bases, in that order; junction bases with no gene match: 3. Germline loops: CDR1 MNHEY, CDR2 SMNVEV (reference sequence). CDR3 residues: CASRTSGAAYNEQFF. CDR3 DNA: TGTGCCAGCAGGACTAGCGGGGCTGCCTACAATGAGCAGTTCTTC.

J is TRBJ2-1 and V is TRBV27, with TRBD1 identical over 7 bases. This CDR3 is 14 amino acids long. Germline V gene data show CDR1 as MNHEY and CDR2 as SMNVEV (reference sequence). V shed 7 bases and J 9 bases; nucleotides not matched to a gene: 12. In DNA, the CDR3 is TGTGCCAGCACCCAGGGAAAGGGGGCGGTTGAGCAGTTCTTC. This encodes CASTQGKGAVEQFF.

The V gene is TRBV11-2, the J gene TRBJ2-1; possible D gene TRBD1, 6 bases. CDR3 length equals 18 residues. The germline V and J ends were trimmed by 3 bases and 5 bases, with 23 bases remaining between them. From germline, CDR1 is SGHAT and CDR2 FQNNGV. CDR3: CASSFGPEGQKVDNEQFF. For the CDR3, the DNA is TGTGCCAGCAGCTTCGGCCCCGAAGGACAGAAGGTGGACAATGAGCAGTTCTTC. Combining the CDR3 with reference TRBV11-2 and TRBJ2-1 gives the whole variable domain EAGVAQSPRYKIIEKRQSVAFWCNPISGHATLYWYQQILGQGPKLLIQFQNNGVVDDSQLPKDRFSAERLKGVDSTLKIQPAKLEDSAVYLCASSFGPEGQKVDNEQFFGPGTRLTVL.

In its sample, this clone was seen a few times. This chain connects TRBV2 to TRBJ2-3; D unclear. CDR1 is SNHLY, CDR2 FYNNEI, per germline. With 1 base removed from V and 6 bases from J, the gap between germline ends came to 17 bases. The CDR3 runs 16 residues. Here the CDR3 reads CASSEGIRRVGDTQYF. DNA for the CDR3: TGTGCCAGCAGTGAAGGGATTCGTAGGGTGGGGGATACGCAGTATTTT.

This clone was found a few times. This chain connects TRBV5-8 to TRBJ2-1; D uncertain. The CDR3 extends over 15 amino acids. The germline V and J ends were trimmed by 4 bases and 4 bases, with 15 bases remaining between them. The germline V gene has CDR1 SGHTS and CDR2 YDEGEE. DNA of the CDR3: TGTGCCAGCAGCCCCTGGGGTTCAGCATACAATGAGCAGTTCTTC. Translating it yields CASSPWGSAYNEQFF.

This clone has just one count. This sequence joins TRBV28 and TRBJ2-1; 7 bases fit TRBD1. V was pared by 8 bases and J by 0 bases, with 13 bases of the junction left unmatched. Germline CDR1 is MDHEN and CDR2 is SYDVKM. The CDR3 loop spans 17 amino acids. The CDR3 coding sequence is TGTGCCAGCGCGACAGGGCACGGGGTCGGCTCCTACAATGAGCAGTTCTTC. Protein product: CASATGHGVGSYNEQFF.

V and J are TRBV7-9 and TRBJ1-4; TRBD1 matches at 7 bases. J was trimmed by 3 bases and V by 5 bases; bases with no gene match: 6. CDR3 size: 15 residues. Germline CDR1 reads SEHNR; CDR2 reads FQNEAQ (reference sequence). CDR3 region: CASSHTGTANEKLFF. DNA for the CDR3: TGTGCCAGCAGCCACACCGGGACAGCTAATGAAAAACTGTTTTTT.

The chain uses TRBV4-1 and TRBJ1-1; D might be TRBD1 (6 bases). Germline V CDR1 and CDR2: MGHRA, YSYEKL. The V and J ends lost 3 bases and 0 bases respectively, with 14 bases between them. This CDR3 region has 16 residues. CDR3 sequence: CASSHILGQMNTEAFF. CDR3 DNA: TGCGCCAGCAGCCACATTCTAGGACAGATGAACACTGAAGCTTTCTTT.

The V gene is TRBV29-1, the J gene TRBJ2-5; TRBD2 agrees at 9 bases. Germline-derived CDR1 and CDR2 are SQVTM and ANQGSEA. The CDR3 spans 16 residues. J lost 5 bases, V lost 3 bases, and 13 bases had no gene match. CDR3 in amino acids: CSVEWVTSGDRETQYF. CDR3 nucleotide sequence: TGCAGCGTTGAGTGGGTGACTAGCGGTGACCGGGAGACCCAGTACTTC.

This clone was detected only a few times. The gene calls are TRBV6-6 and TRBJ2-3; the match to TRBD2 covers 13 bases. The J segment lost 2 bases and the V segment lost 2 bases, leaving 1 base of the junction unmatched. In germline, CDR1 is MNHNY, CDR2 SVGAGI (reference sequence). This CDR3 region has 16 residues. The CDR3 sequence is CASSYGTSGVTDTQYF. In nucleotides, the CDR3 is TGTGCCAGCAGTTACGGGACTAGCGGGGTCACAGATACGCAGTATTTT.

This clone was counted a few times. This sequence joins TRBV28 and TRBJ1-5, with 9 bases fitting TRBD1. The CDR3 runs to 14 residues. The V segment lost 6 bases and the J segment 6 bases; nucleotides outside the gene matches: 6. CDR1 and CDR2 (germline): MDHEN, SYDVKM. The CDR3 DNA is TGTGCCAGCAGGTCCGGGACAGGGATTCAGCCCCAGCATTTT. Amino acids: CASRSGTGIQPQHF. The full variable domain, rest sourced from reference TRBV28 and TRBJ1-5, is DVKVTQSSRYLVKRTGEKVFLECVQDMDHENMFWYRQDPGLGLRLIYFSYDVKMKEKGDIPEGYSVSREKKERFSLILESASTNQTSMYLCASRSGTGIQPQHFGDGTRLSIL.

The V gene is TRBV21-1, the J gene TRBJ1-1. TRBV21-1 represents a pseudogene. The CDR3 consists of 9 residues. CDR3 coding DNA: TGTGCCAGCATCAGTCCGGGCTCCTTT. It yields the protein CASISPGSF.

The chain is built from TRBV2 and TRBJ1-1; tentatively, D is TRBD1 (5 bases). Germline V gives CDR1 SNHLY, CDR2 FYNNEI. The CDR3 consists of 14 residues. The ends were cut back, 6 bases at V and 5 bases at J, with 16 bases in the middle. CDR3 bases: TGTGCCAGCAGGACGGCAGGGTTACAGACTGAAGCTTTCTTT. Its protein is CASRTAGLQTEAFF.

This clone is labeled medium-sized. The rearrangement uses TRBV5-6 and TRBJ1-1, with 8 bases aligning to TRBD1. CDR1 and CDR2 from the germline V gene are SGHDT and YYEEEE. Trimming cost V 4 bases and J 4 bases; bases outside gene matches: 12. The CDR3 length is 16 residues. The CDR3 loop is CASSTAGGVWSTEAFF. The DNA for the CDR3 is TGTGCCAGCAGCACAGCAGGGGGCGTTTGGAGCACTGAAGCTTTCTTT.

The CDR3 reads CASSLQGIHEQYF. The DNA for the CDR3 is TGTGCCAGCAGCTTACAGGGGATCCACGAGCAGTACTTC. The V call is TRBV11-2, the J call TRBJ2-7; D might be TRBD1 (6 bases). CDR1 SGHAT and CDR2 FQNNGV come from the germline V gene. Trimming shortened V by 2 bases and J by 5 bases, and 10 bases separated the two germline ends. The CDR3 sequence is 13 residues long.